In this sample, the clone carrying this TCR beta chain turned up a few times. J gave up 0 bases and V 6 bases, and 3 bases lay outside the gene matches. The germline V gene has CDR1 MNHEY and CDR2 SMNVEV (reference sequence). CDR3 size: 15 residues. How the authors handled the data: Amplification from reference gene primers served as the basis for estimated nucleated cell counts. The table came from immunoSEQ multiplex PCR; TCRdb's copy has only in-frame clones and leaves some out. V, J and clone size are those of that table, while D and trimming were read from the DNA. This sample has tens of thousands of clones, with 80% found just once. This specimen comes from a study of blood T cell repertoires in COVID-19. As for the study in general: Some COVID-19 samples were acute and others convalescent; all came from the United States, Italy and Spain. Sample material is recorded as cDNA or gDNA derived from T cells, B-cell-depleted T cells, or PBMCs.

The TCR was taken from a man aged 55 to 70 with active or convalescent COVID-19. Material: peripheral blood. The J gene is TRBJ1-4, the V gene TRBV27; TRBD1 agrees at 8 bases. DNA for the CDR3: TGTGCCAGCAGGGAGACAGGGGCAACTAATGAAAAACTGTTTTTT. Its protein is CASRETGATNEKLFF.